This T cell receptor (beta chain) was recorded in a study of radiotherapy plus CTLA-4 blockade in lung cancer. Per the germline V gene, CDR1 is MGHRA and CDR2 is YSYEKL. This CDR3 is 17 amino acids long. V lost 2 bases and J lost 2, with 18 bases in between. Measured with immunoSEQ multiplex PCR; TCRdb has only the in-frame clones, and not every one. The table records 35,000 to 40,000 clones, 65% to 90% of them present only once. The chain uses TRBV4-1 and TRBJ1-2; D perhaps matches TRBD1 (6 bases). The clonotype originates from a human donor with non-small cell lung cancer whose response to radiotherapy plus ipilimumab could not be evaluated. The material sequenced was peripheral blood, taken from a patient treated with radiotherapy plus ipilimumab. CDR3 sequence (DNA): TGCGCCAGCAGCCAAACCCGGGGAGGGGGGGTGAACTATGGCTACACCTTC. This encodes CASSQTRGGGVNYGYTF.